One sample yielded the 18 T cell receptor beta chains listed below, sequenced in a study of neoadjuvant nivolumab and ipilimumab in lung cancer. The protocol was immunoSEQ multiplex PCR, while the TCRdb copy is restricted to in-frame clones and leaves out a portion. The table has 15,000 to 20,000 clones, 79% seen once. Sample: tumor tissue, taken after neoadjuvant nivolumab, alone or with ipilimumab, at or shortly before surgery. These TCRs come from an adult with non-small cell lung cancer.

This clone was seen a few times. CDR3 protein: CASSPYQTSQETQYF. In nucleotides, the CDR3 is TGTGCCAGCTCACCCTATCAGACTAGTCAAGAGACCCAGTACTTC. The chain links TRBV18 to TRBJ2-5; D is perhaps TRBD2 (6 bases). Trimming took off 3 bases at V and 2 bases at J, with 13 bases between the two ends. Germline CDR1 and CDR2: KGHSH and LQKENI. The CDR3 is 15 amino acids.

This chain connects TRBV5-6 to TRBJ1-6; possible D gene TRBD1, 5 bases. Germline V gene data show CDR1 as SGHDT and CDR2 as YYEEEE. The CDR3 has 14 amino acids. V gave up 0 bases and J gave up 4 bases, with 5 bases separating them. In nucleotides, the CDR3 is TGTGCCAGCAGCTTGGGACAGTATAATTCACCCCTCCACTTT. This encodes CASSLGQYNSPLHF.

This chain links TRBV7-9 with TRBJ1-1, with D hard to call. The CDR3 is made up of 15 amino acids. Between the trimmed V and J ends, which lost 5 bases and 0 bases, there was a span of 13 bases. The germline CDR1 and CDR2 sequences are SEHNR and FQNEAQ (reference sequence). The CDR3 coding sequence is TGTGCCAGCAGCCCCCAACGGTCCTTGAACACTGAAGCTTTCTTT. Translating gives CASSPQRSLNTEAFF.

V is TRBV9 and J is TRBJ1-2; possible D gene TRBD1, 6 bases. Between the trimmed V and J ends, which lost 4 bases and 7 bases, there was a span of 14 bases. The CDR3 loop spans 13 amino acids. Germline V lookup: CDR1 SGDLS, CDR2 YYNGEE. CDR3 in DNA: TGTGCCAGCAGCCCGGATAAGGGGGGTGGCTACACCTTC. It specifies CASSPDKGGGYTF.

The count of this clone is one. This chain connects TRBV7-8 to TRBJ1-1; D is unresolved. The V gene lost 3 bases and the J gene lost 3 bases, with 14 bases spanning the gap. The CDR3 runs to 15 residues. From germline, CDR1 is SGHVS and CDR2 FQNEAQ. The CDR3 protein is CASSFFEGSDTEAFF. The CDR3 DNA is TGTGCCAGCAGCTTTTTCGAGGGTTCGGACACTGAAGCTTTCTTT.

The gene calls are TRBV5-6 and TRBJ2-7; 8 bases line up with TRBD1. The CDR3 is made up of 15 amino acids. CDR1 is SGHDT and CDR2 is YYEEEE in the germline V gene. V was pared by 1 base and J by 6 bases, with 9 bases of the junction left unmatched. The CDR3 coding sequence is TGTGCCAGCAGCTTGAGAACAGGGGGAAGGGGCGAGCAGTACTTC. It codes for CASSLRTGGRGEQYF.

This rearrangement joins TRBV5-1 to TRBJ2-3; possible D gene TRBD2, 5 bases. V gave up 0 bases and J gave up 9 bases, with 5 bases separating them. CDR1 is SGHRS, CDR2 YFSETQ, per germline. CDR3 size: 11 residues. In DNA form, the CDR3 reads TGCGCCAGCAGCTTGGAGCGGACGCAGTATTTT. Residues: CASSLERTQYF.

The chain is built from TRBV18 and TRBJ2-5, with no clear D. The CDR3 sequence is 13 residues long. V dropped 3 bases and J dropped 1 base, with 6 bases sitting between them. Per the germline V gene, CDR1 is KGHSH and CDR2 is LQKENI. The CDR3, as DNA: TGTGCCAGCTCACCGGGTAGCCAAGAGACCCAGTACTTC. Translated, it gives CASSPGSQETQYF.

V is TRBV29-1 and J is TRBJ2-7; D is unresolved. Germline assignment: CDR1 SQVTM and CDR2 ANQGSEA. The CDR3 totals 14 residues. Trimming cost V 2 bases and J 2 bases, with 13 bases left between them. The CDR3 bases are TGCAGCGTTGAAAAGGCGGCAGTACCCTACGAGCAGTACTTC. This translates into CSVEKAAVPYEQYF.

This chain joins TRBV6-6 and TRBJ2-7; the D gene is possibly TRBD1 (5 bases). Trimming removed 2 bases at V and 0 bases at J, with 8 bases between. Germline V lookup: CDR1 MNHNY, CDR2 SVGAGI (reference sequence). This CDR3 contains 14 residues. The CDR3 loop reads CASSYRQYSYEQYF. The CDR3 DNA sequence: TGTGCCAGCAGTTACCGACAGTACTCCTACGAGCAGTACTTC.

The rearrangement joins TRBV30 to TRBJ1-4, with a possible D match to TRBD1 (5 bases). In germline, CDR1 is GTSNPN, CDR2 SVGIG (reference sequence). The ends were cut back, 2 bases at V and 0 bases at J, with 10 bases in the middle. The length of the CDR3 is 15 residues. The CDR3 sequence is CAWSWGGATNEKLFF. DNA of the CDR3: TGTGCCTGGAGTTGGGGAGGGGCAACTAATGAAAAACTGTTTTTT.

This clone was observed a single time. The chain combines TRBV5-6 with TRBJ2-7, with 8 positions matching TRBD1. V shed 3 bases, J shed 5 bases, and the junction held 7 bases outside the gene matches. The CDR3 totals 14 residues. Germline assignment: CDR1 SGHDT and CDR2 YYEEEE. The DNA for the CDR3 is TGTGCCAGCAGCTATCGGACAGGGTCGGACGAGCAGTACTTC. Protein product: CASSYRTGSDEQYF.

This chain uses TRBV19 with TRBJ2-2; a possible D gene is TRBD2 (6 bases). The germline V gene has CDR1 LNHDA and CDR2 SQIVND (reference sequence). The CDR3 is made up of 16 amino acids. Trimming took off 2 bases at V and 1 base at J, with 11 bases between the two ends. CDR3 amino acids: CASSILGGENTGELFF. The CDR3, as DNA: TGTGCCAGTAGTATATTAGGAGGGGAGAACACCGGGGAGCTGTTTTTT.

This chain links TRBV10-3 with TRBJ2-5, with TRBD2 matching 16 bases. Losses at the gene ends were 2 bases for V and 5 bases for J; bases not matched to a gene: 11. CDR1 is ENHRY and CDR2 is SYGVKD in the germline V gene. The CDR3 sequence is 19 residues long. Here the CDR3 DNA reads TGTGCCATCAGTGAGCCAGGGGGACTAGCGGGGGGGTTACTGGAGACCCAGTACTTC. This sequence encodes CAISEPGGLAGGLLETQYF.

This clone was observed a handful of times. This sequence joins TRBV13 and TRBJ2-5; a possible D gene is TRBD1 (6 bases). Trimming pared 5 bases from V and 4 bases from J, leaving 17 bases between. CDR1 and CDR2 (germline): PRHDT, FYEKMQ (reference sequence). The CDR3 spans 15 residues. The CDR3 region is CASSPRQGSRETQYF. DNA for the CDR3: TGTGCCAGCAGCCCCCGGCAGGGGTCACGAGAGACCCAGTACTTC.

The rearrangement uses TRBV5-1 and TRBJ2-6; the D call may be TRBD1 or TRBD2 (5 bases each). V was cut by 3 bases and J by 4 bases, with 11 bases left in between. The CDR3 consists of 15 residues. In germline, CDR1 is SGHRS, CDR2 YFSETQ. Written as DNA, the CDR3 is TGCGCCAGCAGCTGGGGCGGGTCAGGGGCCAACGTCCTGACTTTC. Translated, it gives CASSWGGSGANVLTF.

This chain connects TRBV15 to TRBJ1-2; TRBD1 might be the D (6 bases). Per germline, CDR1 LNHNV and CDR2 YYDKDF (reference sequence). The V end lost 0 bases, the J end lost 4 bases, and 18 bases lay between the germline ends. This CDR3 spans 17 amino acids. The CDR3 DNA follows: TGTGCCACCAGCAGAGACCCCGATTCCAGGGGCCGCTATGGCTACACCTTC. As protein: CATSRDPDSRGRYGYTF. Full variable domain (outside the CDR3, taken from reference TRBV15 and TRBJ1-2): DAMVIQNPRYQVTQFGKPVTLSCSQTLNHNVMYWYQQKSSQAPKLLFHYYDKDFNNEADTPDNFQSRRPNTSFCFLDIRSPGLGDTAMYLCATSRDPDSRGRYGYTFGSGTRLTVV.

This clone has only one observation. The V gene is TRBV9, the J gene TRBJ2-2; D remains ambiguous. Trimming stripped 0 bases from V and 6 bases from J, with 9 bases between. Germline CDR1 is SGDLS and CDR2 is YYNGEE. The CDR3 is 14 residues long. This CDR3 reads CASSVGRYAGELFF. As DNA, the CDR3 is TGTGCCAGCAGCGTAGGGCGGTACGCCGGGGAGCTGTTTTTT.